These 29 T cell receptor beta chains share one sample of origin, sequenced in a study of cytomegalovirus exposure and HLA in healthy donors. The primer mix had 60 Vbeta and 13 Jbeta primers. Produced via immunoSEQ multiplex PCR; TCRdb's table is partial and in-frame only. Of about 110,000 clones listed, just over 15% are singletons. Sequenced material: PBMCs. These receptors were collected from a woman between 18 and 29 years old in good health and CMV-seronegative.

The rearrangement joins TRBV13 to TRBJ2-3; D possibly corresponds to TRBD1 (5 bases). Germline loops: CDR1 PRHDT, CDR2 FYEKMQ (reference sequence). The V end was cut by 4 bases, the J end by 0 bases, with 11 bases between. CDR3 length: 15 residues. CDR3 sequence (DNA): TGTGCCAGCAGCTCGCAGGGTACTAGCACAGATACGCAGTATTTT. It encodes CASSSQGTSTDTQYF.

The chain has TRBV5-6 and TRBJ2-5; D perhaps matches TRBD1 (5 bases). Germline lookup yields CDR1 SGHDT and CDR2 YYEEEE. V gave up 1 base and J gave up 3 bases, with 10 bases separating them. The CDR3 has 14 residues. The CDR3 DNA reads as TGTGCCAGCAGCTTGCCAGGGCGAGAAGAGACCCAGTACTTC. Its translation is CASSLPGREETQYF.

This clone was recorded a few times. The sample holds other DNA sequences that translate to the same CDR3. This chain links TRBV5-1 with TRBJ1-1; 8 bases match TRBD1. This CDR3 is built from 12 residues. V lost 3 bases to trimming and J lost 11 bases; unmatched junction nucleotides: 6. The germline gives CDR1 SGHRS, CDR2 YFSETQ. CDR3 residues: CASSSKTGEAFF. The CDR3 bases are TGCGCCAGCAGCTCCAAGACAGGGGAGGCTTTCTTT.

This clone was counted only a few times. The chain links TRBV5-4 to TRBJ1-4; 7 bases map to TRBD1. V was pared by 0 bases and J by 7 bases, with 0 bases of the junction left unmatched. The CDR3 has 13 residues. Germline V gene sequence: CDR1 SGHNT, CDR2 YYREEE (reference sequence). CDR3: CASSLGTGEKLFF. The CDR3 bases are TGTGCCAGCAGCTTGGGGACAGGTGAAAAACTGTTTTTT.

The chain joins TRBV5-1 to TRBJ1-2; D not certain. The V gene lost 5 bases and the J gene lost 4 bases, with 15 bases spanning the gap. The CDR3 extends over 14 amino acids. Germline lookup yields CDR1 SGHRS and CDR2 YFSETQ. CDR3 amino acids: CASSLGVDGYGYTF. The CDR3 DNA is TGCGCCAGCAGTCTGGGAGTAGACGGCTATGGCTACACCTTC.

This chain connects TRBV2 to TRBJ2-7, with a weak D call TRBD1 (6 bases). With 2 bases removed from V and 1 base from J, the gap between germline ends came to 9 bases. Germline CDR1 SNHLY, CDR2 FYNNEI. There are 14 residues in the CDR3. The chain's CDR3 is CASSEFRGSYEQYF. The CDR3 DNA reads TGTGCCAGCAGTGAATTTAGGGGGTCCTACGAGCAGTACTTC.

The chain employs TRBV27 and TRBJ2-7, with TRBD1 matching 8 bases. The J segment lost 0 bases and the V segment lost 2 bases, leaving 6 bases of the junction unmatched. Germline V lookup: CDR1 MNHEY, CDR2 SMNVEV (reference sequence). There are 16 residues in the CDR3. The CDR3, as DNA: TGTGCCAGCAGTTTAATTAGGACAGGGAGCTCCTACGAGCAGTACTTC. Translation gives CASSLIRTGSSYEQYF.

The CDR3 DNA is TGTGCCAGCACCGAAAGACAGGGAGGACCCTACGAGCAGTACTTC. Its translation: CASTERQGGPYEQYF. This chain joins TRBV6-1 and TRBJ2-7; D perhaps matches TRBD1 (7 bases). The CDR3 totals 15 residues. Germline CDR1 is MNHNS and CDR2 is SASEGT. V lost 7 bases and J lost 2, with 18 bases in between.

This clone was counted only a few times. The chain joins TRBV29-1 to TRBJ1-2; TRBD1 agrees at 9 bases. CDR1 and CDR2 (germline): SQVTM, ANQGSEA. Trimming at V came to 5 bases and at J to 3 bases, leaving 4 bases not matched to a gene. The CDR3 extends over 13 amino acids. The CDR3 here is CSVRTGEYYGYTF. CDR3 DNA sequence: TGCAGCGTTAGGACAGGGGAATACTATGGCTACACCTTC. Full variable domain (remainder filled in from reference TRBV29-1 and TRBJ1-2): SAVISQKPSRDICQRGTSLTIQCQVDSQVTMMFWYRQQPGQSLTLIATANQGSEATYESGFVIDKFPISRPNLTFSTLTVSNMSPEDSSIYLCSVRTGEYYGYTFGSGTRLTVV.

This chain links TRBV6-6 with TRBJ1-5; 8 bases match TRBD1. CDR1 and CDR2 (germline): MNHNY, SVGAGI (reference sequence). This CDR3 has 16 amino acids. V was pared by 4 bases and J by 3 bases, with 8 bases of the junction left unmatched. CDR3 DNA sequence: TGTGCCAGCAGTTCTCCTGGGACAGGTGACAATCAGCCCCAGCATTTT. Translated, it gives CASSSPGTGDNQPQHF.

CDR3 coding DNA: TGCGCCAGCAGCTTGTTATCGGGAACCGGGGAGCTGTTTTTT. As protein: CASSLLSGTGELFF. V is TRBV5-1 and J is TRBJ2-2, with a weak D call TRBD2 (5 bases). The V end lost 1 base, the J end lost 5 bases, and 9 bases lay between the germline ends. The CDR3 length is 14 residues. CDR1 SGHRS and CDR2 YFSETQ come from the germline V gene. The entire variable domain, with the rest obtained from reference TRBV5-1 and TRBJ2-2, is as follows: KAGVTQTPRYLIKTRGQQVTLSCSPISGHRSVSWYQQTPGQGLQFLFEYFSETQRNKGNFPGRFSGRQFSNSRSEMNVSTLELGDSALYLCASSLLSGTGELFFGEGSRLTVL.

CDR3 sequence reads: CASSWTPSGPNTGELFF. CDR3 DNA: TGCGCCAGCAGCTGGACCCCTAGCGGTCCGAACACCGGGGAGCTGTTTTTT. The rearrangement uses TRBV5-1 and TRBJ2-2; 7 positions match TRBD2. The CDR3 covers 17 residues. The J segment lost 0 bases and the V segment lost 3 bases, leaving 8 bases of the junction unmatched. Germline loops: CDR1 SGHRS, CDR2 YFSETQ.

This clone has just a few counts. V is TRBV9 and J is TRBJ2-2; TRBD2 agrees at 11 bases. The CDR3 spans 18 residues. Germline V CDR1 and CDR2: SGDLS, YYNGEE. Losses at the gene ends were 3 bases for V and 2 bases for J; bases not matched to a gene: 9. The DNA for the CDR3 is TGTGCCAGCAGCGCACCCCTAGCGGGGGGAAGTAACACCGGGGAGCTGTTTTTT. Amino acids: CASSAPLAGGSNTGELFF.

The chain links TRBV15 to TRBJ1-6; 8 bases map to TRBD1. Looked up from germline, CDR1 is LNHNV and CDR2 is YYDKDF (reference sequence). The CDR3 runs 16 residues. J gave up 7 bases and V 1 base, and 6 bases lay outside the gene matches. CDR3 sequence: CATSRATGERNSPLHF. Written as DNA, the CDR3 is TGTGCCACCAGCAGAGCGACAGGGGAACGAAATTCACCCCTCCACTTT.

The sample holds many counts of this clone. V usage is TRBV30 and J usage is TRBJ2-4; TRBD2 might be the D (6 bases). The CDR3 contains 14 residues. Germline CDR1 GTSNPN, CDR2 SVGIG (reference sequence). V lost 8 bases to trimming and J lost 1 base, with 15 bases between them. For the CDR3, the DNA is TGTGCCCTAAGGGCGGAGGGTGCCAAAAACATTCAGTACTTC. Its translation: CALRAEGAKNIQYF.

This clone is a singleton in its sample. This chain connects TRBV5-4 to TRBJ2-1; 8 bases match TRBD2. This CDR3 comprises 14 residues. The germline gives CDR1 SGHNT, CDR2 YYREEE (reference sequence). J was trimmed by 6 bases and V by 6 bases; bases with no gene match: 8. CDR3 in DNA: TGTGCCAGCACCCGACGGGGGGGGCGCAATGAGCAGTTCTTC. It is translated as CASTRRGGRNEQFF.

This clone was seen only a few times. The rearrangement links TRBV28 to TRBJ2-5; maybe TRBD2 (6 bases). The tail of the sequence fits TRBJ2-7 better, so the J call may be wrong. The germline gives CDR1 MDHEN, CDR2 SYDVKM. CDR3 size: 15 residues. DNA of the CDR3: TGTGCCAGCGGCCTGCCGGGAGCCCTCTCCTACGAGCAGTACTTC. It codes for CASGLPGALSYEQYF.

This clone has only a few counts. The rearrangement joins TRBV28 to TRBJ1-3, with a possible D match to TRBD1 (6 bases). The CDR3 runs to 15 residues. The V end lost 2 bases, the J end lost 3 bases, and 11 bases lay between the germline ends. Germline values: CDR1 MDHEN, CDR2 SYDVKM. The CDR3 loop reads CASSLQGFHGNTIYF. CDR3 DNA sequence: TGTGCCAGCAGTTTACAGGGGTTTCATGGAAACACCATATATTTT.

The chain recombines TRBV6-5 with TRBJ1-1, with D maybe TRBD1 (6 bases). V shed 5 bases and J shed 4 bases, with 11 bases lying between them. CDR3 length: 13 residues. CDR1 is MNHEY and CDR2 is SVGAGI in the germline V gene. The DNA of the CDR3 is TGTGCCAGCAGTCAGGGGACGACCACTGAAGCTTTCTTT. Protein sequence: CASSQGTTTEAFF.

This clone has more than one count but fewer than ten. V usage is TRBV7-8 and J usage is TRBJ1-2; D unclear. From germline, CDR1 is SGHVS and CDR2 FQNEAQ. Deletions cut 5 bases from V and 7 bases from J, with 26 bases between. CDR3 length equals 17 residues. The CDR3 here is CASSIRGFDDHSRGYTF. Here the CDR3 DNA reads TGTGCCAGCAGCATCCGGGGTTTTGACGATCATTCTCGTGGCTACACCTTC.

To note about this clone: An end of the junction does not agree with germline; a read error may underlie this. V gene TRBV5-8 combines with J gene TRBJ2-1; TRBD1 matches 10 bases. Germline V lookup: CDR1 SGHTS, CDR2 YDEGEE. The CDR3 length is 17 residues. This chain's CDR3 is CASSLEGQGNSDNEQFF. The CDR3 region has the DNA TGTGCCAGCAGCTTGGAGGGACAGGGGAACTCCGACAATGAGCAGTTCTTC.

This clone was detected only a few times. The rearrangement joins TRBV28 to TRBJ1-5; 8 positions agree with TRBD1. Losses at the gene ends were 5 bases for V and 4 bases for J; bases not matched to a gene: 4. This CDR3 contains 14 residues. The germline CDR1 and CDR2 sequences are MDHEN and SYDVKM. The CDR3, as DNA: TGTGCCAGCAGTCCCCGACAGGGGAATCAGCCCCAGCATTTT. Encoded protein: CASSPRQGNQPQHF. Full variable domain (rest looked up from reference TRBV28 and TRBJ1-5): DVKVTQSSRYLVKRTGEKVFLECVQDMDHENMFWYRQDPGLGLRLIYFSYDVKMKEKGDIPEGYSVSREKKERFSLILESASTNQTSMYLCASSPRQGNQPQHFGDGTRLSIL.

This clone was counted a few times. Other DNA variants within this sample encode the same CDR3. The CDR3 region is CASSLNTGRNQPQHF. CDR3 coding DNA: TGCGCCAGCAGCTTGAACACAGGGCGCAATCAGCCCCAGCATTTT. J is TRBJ1-5 and V is TRBV5-1, with D perhaps TRBD1 (6 bases). Trimming removed 1 base from V and 2 bases from J, with 10 bases in between. Germline V lookup: CDR1 SGHRS, CDR2 YFSETQ. This CDR3 comprises 15 residues.

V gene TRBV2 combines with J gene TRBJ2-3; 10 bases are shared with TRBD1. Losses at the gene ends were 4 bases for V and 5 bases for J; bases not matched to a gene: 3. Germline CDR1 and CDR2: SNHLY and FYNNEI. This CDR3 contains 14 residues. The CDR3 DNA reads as TGTGCCAGCAGTGGGGACAGGGGCGGAGATACGCAGTATTTT. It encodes CASSGDRGGDTQYF.

CDR3 amino acids: CASSRQGTGFNTGELFF. DNA of the CDR3: TGTGCCAGTAGCCGGCAGGGGACAGGATTCAACACCGGGGAGCTGTTTTTT. The J gene is TRBJ2-2, the V gene TRBV19; 8 bases agree with TRBD1. Germline V gene data show CDR1 as LNHDA and CDR2 as SQIVND (reference sequence). The CDR3 covers 17 residues. The V segment lost 6 bases and the J segment 2 bases; nucleotides outside the gene matches: 11. The whole variable domain, remainder taken from reference TRBV19 and TRBJ2-2, is DGGITQSPKYLFRKEGQNVTLSCEQNLNHDAMYWYRQDPGQGLRLIYYSQIVNDFQKGDIAEGYSVSREKKESFPLTVTSAQKNPTAFYLCASSRQGTGFNTGELFFGEGSRLTVL.

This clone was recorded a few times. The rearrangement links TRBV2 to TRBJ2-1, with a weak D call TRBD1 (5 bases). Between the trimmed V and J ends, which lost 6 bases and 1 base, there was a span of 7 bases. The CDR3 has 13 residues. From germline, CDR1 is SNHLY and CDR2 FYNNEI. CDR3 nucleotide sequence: TGTGCCAGCAGGGACACGTCCTACAATGAGCAGTTCTTC. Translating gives CASRDTSYNEQFF.

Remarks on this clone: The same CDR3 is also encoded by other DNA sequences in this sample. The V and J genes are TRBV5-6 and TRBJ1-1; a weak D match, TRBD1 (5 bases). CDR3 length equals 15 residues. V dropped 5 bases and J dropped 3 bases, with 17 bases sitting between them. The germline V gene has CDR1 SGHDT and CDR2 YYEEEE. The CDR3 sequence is CASRDTGGTDTEAFF. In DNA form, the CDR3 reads TGTGCCAGCAGAGATACGGGGGGAACGGACACTGAAGCTTTCTTT.

CDR3 bases: TGTGCCTGGCGGGGACAGGGTAGCTACGAGCAGTACTTC. Its translation is CAWRGQGSYEQYF. The V and J genes are TRBV30 and TRBJ2-7; 9 nucleotides line up with TRBD1. The CDR3 has 13 amino acids. CDR1 GTSNPN and CDR2 SVGIG come from the germline V gene (reference sequence). Trimming removed 5 bases from V and 3 bases from J; junction bases left unmatched: 5.

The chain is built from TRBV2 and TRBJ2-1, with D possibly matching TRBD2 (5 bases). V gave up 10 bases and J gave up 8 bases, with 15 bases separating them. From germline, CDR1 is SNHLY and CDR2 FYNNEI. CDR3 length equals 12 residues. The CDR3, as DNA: TGTGCCATCACCTCCGGACTGTATGAGCAGTTCTTC. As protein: CAITSGLYEQFF.